Shown below are 6 T cell receptor beta chains from a single sample sequenced in a study of T cell responses to AZD1222 COVID-19 vaccine. Data came from immunoSEQ multiplex PCR; TCRdb stores just in-frame clones and leaves some out. The sample includes 90,000 to 130,000 clones, approximately 94% of them seen just once. The specimen comprised peripheral blood, sampled 28 days after the second AZD1222 dose. These receptors all come from an adult who received the AZD1222 COVID-19 vaccine.

The chain links TRBV27 to TRBJ2-1; D is unclear. Looked up from germline, CDR1 is MNHEY and CDR2 is SMNVEV (reference sequence). The CDR3 has 10 residues. The V gene lost 9 bases and the J gene lost 10 bases, with 10 bases spanning the gap. CDR3 in DNA: TGTGCCAGTGGACCTAGAGAGCAGTTCTTC. Protein sequence: CASGPREQFF.

V usage is TRBV7-6 and J usage is TRBJ1-3; D gene ambiguous. V shed 0 bases and J shed 0 bases, with 6 bases lying between them. CDR1 and CDR2 (germline): SGHVS, FNYEAQ. The CDR3 is made up of 15 amino acids. CDR3 DNA sequence: TGTGCCAGCAGCTTAGCGATTACCTCTGGAAACACCATATATTTT. Protein sequence: CASSLAITSGNTIYF.

This clone is a singleton in its sample. The chain is built from TRBV3-1 (or the pseudogene TRBV3-2) and TRBJ1-6; a weak D match, TRBD1 (6 bases). The germline V gene encodes CDR1 LGHDT and CDR2 YNNKEL (reference sequence). This CDR3 region has 15 residues. Trimming cost V 3 bases and J 5 bases, with 11 bases left between them. The CDR3 region has the DNA TGTGCCAGCAGCCAGAGACAGGCCGATAATTCACCCCTCCACTTT. As protein: CASSQRQADNSPLHF.

V is TRBV11-2 and J is TRBJ2-3; 11 positions agree with TRBD2. The CDR3 contains 17 residues. The V segment lost 5 bases and the J segment 6 bases; nucleotides outside the gene matches: 13. Germline V CDR1 and CDR2: SGHAT, FQNNGV. The CDR3 DNA follows: TGTGCCAGCAGCCCGGTAGCGGGAGGGCTTCGGGGTGATACGCAGTATTTT. Its protein product is CASSPVAGGLRGDTQYF.

V is TRBV5-1 and J is TRBJ1-1, with unresolved D. The CDR3 consists of 13 residues. V was cut by 3 bases and J by 0 bases, with 6 bases left in between. Germline values: CDR1 SGHRS, CDR2 YFSETQ. The CDR3 nucleotides read TGCGCCAGCAGCTCCCAAATGAACACTGAAGCTTTCTTT. Its protein product is CASSSQMNTEAFF.

This rearrangement joins TRBV19 to TRBJ1-2; D not resolved. Trimming took off 3 bases at V and 2 bases at J, with 10 bases between the two ends. From germline, CDR1 is LNHDA and CDR2 SQIVND (reference sequence). This CDR3 is 14 amino acids long. Here the CDR3 reads CASSIPPENYGYTF. The CDR3 DNA is TGTGCCAGTAGTATCCCCCCCGAGAACTATGGCTACACCTTC.